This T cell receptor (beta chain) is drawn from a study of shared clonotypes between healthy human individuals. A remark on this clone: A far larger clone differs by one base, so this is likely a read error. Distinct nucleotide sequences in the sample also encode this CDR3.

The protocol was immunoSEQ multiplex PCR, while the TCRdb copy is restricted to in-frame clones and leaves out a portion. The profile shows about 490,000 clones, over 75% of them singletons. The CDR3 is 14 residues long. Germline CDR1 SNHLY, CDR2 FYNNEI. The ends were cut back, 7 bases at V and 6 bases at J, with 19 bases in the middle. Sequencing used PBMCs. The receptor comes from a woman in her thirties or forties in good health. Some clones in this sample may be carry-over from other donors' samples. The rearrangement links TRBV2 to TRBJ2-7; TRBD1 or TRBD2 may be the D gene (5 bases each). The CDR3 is CASKSRDASAEQYF. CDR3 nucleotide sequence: TGTGCCAGCAAGTCCCGGGACGCATCGGCCGAGCAGTACTTC.